What follows describes a single TCR beta chain. Its cognate antigen is unknown. A read error is possible here, since a much larger clone lies one base away. It was with a sample-barcoded 5' primer and a J-beta primer mix that a second PCR of roughly 7 to 12 cycles was run. TCRdb reprocessed the 5' RACE reads via MiXCR and lists one record per CDR3 protein. Of over 950,000 distinct CDR3 sequences listed, approximately 38% were seen once; the top ten hold around 13%. Isolating PBMCs gave at least 7 million of these cells per sample. The CDR3 extends over 13 amino acids. The V gene lost 4 bases and the J gene lost 13 bases, with 17 bases spanning the gap. Germline CDR1 is MDHEN and CDR2 is SYDVKM. This entry belongs to a study of blood T cells in healthy people across ages. Study-level findings and limits: Older age coincided with a roughly linear decline in TCR beta diversity per million T cells.

Sequencing used blood. This chain connects TRBV28 to TRBJ2-4; no firm D call. The clonotype was recovered from a man aged 18 to 35 in good health. In nucleotides, the CDR3 is TGTGCCAGCAGTTCCCCCCGGCCTAATGAGCAGTACTTC. This sequence encodes CASSSPRPNEQYF.